Reported below is one TCR beta chain. Antigen: not known. Within the sample, other DNA sequences also encode this same CDR3. The CDR3 consists of 15 residues. V trimming: 0 bases; J trimming: 2 bases; junction bases outside the gene matches: 0. Germline V CDR1 and CDR2: KGHSH, LQKENI. The data were obtained in a study of shared clonotypes between healthy human individuals. About the research overall: Donors had three CD4 naive, three CD4 memory, two CD8 naive and one CD8 memory plate apiece. Broader study findings: The expectation was that sequencing depth would affect clonotype sharing among donors. Among a handful of donors, about 5% of naive CD4 clonotypes were found in common. Non-shared clonotypes had lower generation probabilities than those shared by all four donors.

Here immunoSEQ multiplex PCR was the method, and the copy in TCRdb shows in-frame clones only, minus some. The sample has hundreds of thousands of clones; 95% to 98% are singletons. This receptor was identified in a woman in her twenties or thirties in good health. Specimen: naive CD4+ T cells sorted from blood. Subset noted: CD45RA+ positively selected. The rearrangement uses TRBV18 and TRBJ2-7; TRBD1 matches at 11 bases. This CDR3 reads CASSPPGQGAYEQYF. The CDR3 region has the DNA TGTGCCAGCTCACCACCGGGACAGGGGGCCTACGAGCAGTACTTC.